Below, 20 T cell receptor beta chains from the same sample are listed, as sequenced in a study of blood T cell repertoires in COVID-19. Generated by immunoSEQ multiplex PCR, the TCRdb table keeps only in-frame clones and is missing some. The sample yields approximately 180,000 clones, around 76% seen once. The sequenced sample was peripheral blood. The receptor set was obtained from a woman in her seventies with acute or convalescent COVID-19.

The J gene is TRBJ1-2, the V gene TRBV28; a possible D gene is TRBD1 (5 bases). CDR1 is MDHEN, CDR2 SYDVKM, per germline. V was shortened by 6 bases and J by 4 bases, with 15 bases between the two germline ends. The CDR3 has 14 residues. The CDR3 coding sequence is TGTGCCAGCAGGGGGATCGACAGCCCCTATGGCTACACCTTC. Its protein product is CASRGIDSPYGYTF.

This clone was found a few times. J is TRBJ1-3 and V is TRBV18; D possibly corresponds to TRBD1 (6 bases). CDR3 length: 16 amino acids. V gave up 2 bases and J gave up 0 bases, with 11 bases separating them. Germline values: CDR1 KGHSH, CDR2 LQKENI. The CDR3 is CASSPSGVFSGNTIYF. The DNA for the CDR3 is TGTGCCAGCTCACCATCAGGGGTGTTCTCTGGAAACACCATATATTTT.

The CDR3 sequence is CASSPARRETQYF. The CDR3 nucleotides are TGTGCCAGCAGCCCCGCTAGGAGGGAGACCCAGTACTTC. The J gene is TRBJ2-5, the V gene TRBV12-3 or TRBV12-4, with a weak D call TRBD2 (5 bases). The V gene lost 6 bases and the J gene lost 5 bases, with 13 bases spanning the gap. The CDR3 consists of 13 residues.

CDR3 DNA sequence: TGTGCCAGCCAGAGGAGGACGAATCAGCCCCAGCATTTT. Its translation: CASQRRTNQPQHF. The genes are TRBV12-3 or TRBV12-4 and TRBJ1-5, with no clear D. The CDR3 runs to 13 residues. The ends were cut back, 8 bases at V and 4 bases at J, with 12 bases in the middle.

V and J are TRBV30 and TRBJ2-2; D possibly corresponds to TRBD1 (6 bases). Between the trimmed V and J ends, which lost 3 bases and 2 bases, there was a span of 10 bases. The germline gives CDR1 GTSNPN, CDR2 SVGIG (reference sequence). The CDR3 is 14 amino acids. CDR3 loop: CAWSKGTNTGELFF. The CDR3 coding sequence is TGTGCCTGGAGCAAGGGGACAAACACCGGGGAGCTGTTTTTT.

The chain carries TRBV10-3 and TRBJ1-5; D is possibly TRBD1 (5 bases). V was cut by 2 bases and J by 1 base, with 6 bases left in between. Looked up from germline, CDR1 is ENHRY and CDR2 is SYGVKD. This CDR3 comprises 14 residues. The CDR3, as DNA: TGTGCCATCAGTGAGGGGGCCAGCAATCAGCCCCAGCATTTT. Translation gives CAISEGASNQPQHF.

The V and J genes are TRBV19 and TRBJ1-2; 8 bases align to TRBD1. The CDR3 has 13 residues. Trimming at V came to 3 bases and at J to 3 bases, leaving 0 bases not matched to a gene. The germline CDR1 and CDR2 sequences are LNHDA and SQIVND (reference sequence). The CDR3 DNA reads TGTGCCAGTAGTATGGACAGGGACTATGGCTACACCTTC. Its translation is CASSMDRDYGYTF.

CDR3 region: CSASLLVQETQYF. For the CDR3, the DNA is TGCAGTGCTAGTCTTCTAGTCCAAGAGACCCAGTACTTC. The V and J genes are TRBV20-1 and TRBJ2-5; no firm D call. With 3 bases removed from V and 1 base from J, the gap between germline ends came to 9 bases. The CDR3 runs 13 residues. CDR1 is DFQATT and CDR2 is SNEGSKA in the germline V gene (reference sequence).

The chain recombines TRBV7-9 with TRBJ1-2, with D hard to call. V lost 5 bases and J lost 0, with 13 bases in between. Germline CDR1 is SEHNR and CDR2 is FQNEAQ (reference sequence). The CDR3 contains 15 residues. The CDR3 DNA reads TGTGCCAGCAGCCCCCGCGCTACAGCTAACTATGGCTACACCTTC. This translates into CASSPRATANYGYTF. The variable domain in full, completed from reference TRBV7-9 and TRBJ1-2, reads DTGVSQNPRHKITKRGQNVTFRCDPISEHNRLYWYRQTLGQGPEFLTYFQNEAQLEKSRLLSDRFSAERPKGSFSTLEIQRTEQGDSAMYLCASSPRATANYGYTFGSGTRLTVV.

The chain joins TRBV2 to TRBJ1-4; possible D gene TRBD1, 5 bases. Deletions cut 5 bases from V and 5 bases from J, with 15 bases between. The CDR3 consists of 15 residues. Germline V lookup: CDR1 SNHLY, CDR2 FYNNEI. The DNA for the CDR3 is TGTGCCAGCAGTCGAGCCGGGGGGAGAAATGAAAAACTGTTTTTT. Protein: CASSRAGGRNEKLFF.

This chain links TRBV27 with TRBJ1-1, with 8 bases aligning to TRBD1. This CDR3 has 15 amino acids. In germline, CDR1 is MNHEY, CDR2 SMNVEV (reference sequence). V lost 1 base to trimming and J lost 7 bases; unmatched junction nucleotides: 8. The CDR3 region has the DNA TGTGCCAGCAGTTTATACGGACAGGGACTCCATGAAGCTTTCTTT. Translated: CASSLYGQGLHEAFF.

The chain combines TRBV27 with TRBJ2-2; 10 bases are a match to TRBD2. CDR1 MNHEY and CDR2 SMNVEV come from the germline V gene (reference sequence). V lost 10 bases to trimming and J lost 4 bases; unmatched junction nucleotides: 18. The CDR3 extends over 18 amino acids. The CDR3 loop reads CATRLLSIAGGSTGELFF. CDR3 sequence (DNA): TGTGCCACCCGCCTTTTATCCATAGCGGGAGGATCCACCGGGGAGCTGTTTTTT.

The V and J genes are TRBV7-6 and TRBJ1-1, with D perhaps TRBD1 (5 bases). The CDR3 extends over 13 amino acids. Germline assignment: CDR1 SGHVS and CDR2 FNYEAQ. Trimming removed 1 base at V and 5 bases at J, with 8 bases between. The CDR3 protein is CASSLEGWTEAFF. The CDR3 DNA follows: TGTGCCAGCAGCTTAGAGGGGTGGACTGAAGCTTTCTTT.

The V call is TRBV28, the J call TRBJ1-5, with 7 bases aligning to TRBD1. Trimming removed 6 bases from V and 6 bases from J; junction bases left unmatched: 11. This CDR3 comprises 15 residues. The germline V gene has CDR1 MDHEN and CDR2 SYDVKM. The CDR3, as DNA: TGTGCCAGCAGCCCCGCGACAGGGACGGGTCAGCCCCAGCATTTT. This codes for CASSPATGTGQPQHF.

The rearrangement joins TRBV2 to TRBJ2-3; 12 bases match TRBD2. Germline loops: CDR1 SNHLY, CDR2 FYNNEI. V was pared by 6 bases and J by 6 bases, with 4 bases of the junction left unmatched. The CDR3 consists of 14 residues. The CDR3 bases are TGTGCCAGCAGGCAGACTAGCGGGGGCGATACGCAGTATTTT. Encoded protein: CASRQTSGGDTQYF. Together with reference TRBV2 and TRBJ2-3, the CDR3 gives the full variable domain: EPEVTQTPSHQVTQMGQEVILRCVPISNHLYFYWYRQILGQKVEFLVSFYNNEISEKSEIFDDQFSVERPDGSNFTLKIRSTKLEDSAMYFCASRQTSGGDTQYFGPGTRLTVL.

This clone appeared a single time. The sample has other DNA sequences that encode this CDR3 too. The chain has TRBV6-6 and TRBJ2-1; D is unresolved. This CDR3 has 15 amino acids. The germline gives CDR1 MNHNY, CDR2 SVGAGI (reference sequence). With 5 bases removed from V and 0 bases from J, the gap between germline ends came to 11 bases. The DNA of the CDR3 is TGTGCCAGCAGTCCGACTCGTAGCTCCTACAATGAGCAGTTCTTC. Its protein is CASSPTRSSYNEQFF.

This clone came up a few times. V gene TRBV27 combines with J gene TRBJ2-7; 9 bases are shared with TRBD2. From germline, CDR1 is MNHEY and CDR2 SMNVEV (reference sequence). This CDR3 region has 17 residues. The V segment lost 6 bases and the J segment 5 bases; nucleotides outside the gene matches: 17. CDR3 residues: CASSMTSSGAPPDEQYF. The CDR3 nucleotides read TGTGCCAGCAGCATGACGTCTAGCGGGGCCCCCCCGGACGAGCAGTACTTC.

This chain uses TRBV2 with TRBJ1-2, with no clear D. Trimming shortened V by 6 bases and J by 5 bases, and 13 bases separated the two germline ends. CDR1 and CDR2 (germline): SNHLY, FYNNEI. The CDR3 covers 13 residues. For the CDR3, the DNA is TGTGCCAGCAGGGAGGGAATGGCGTATGGCTACACCTTC. Translated, it gives CASREGMAYGYTF.

The rearrangement links TRBV5-6 to TRBJ2-7; D is perhaps TRBD2 (5 bases). The germline gives CDR1 SGHDT, CDR2 YYEEEE. The CDR3 is 14 residues long. V was cut by 1 base and J by 2 bases, with 10 bases left in between. Here the CDR3 reads CASSLPGKTYEQYF. The CDR3 DNA sequence: TGTGCCAGCAGCTTGCCCGGGAAAACCTACGAGCAGTACTTC.

The chain carries TRBV29-1 and TRBJ2-1; D may be TRBD2 (5 bases). Looked up from germline, CDR1 is SQVTM and CDR2 is ANQGSEA. The CDR3 extends over 12 amino acids. V shed 5 bases and J shed 2 bases, with 7 bases lying between them. In DNA form, the CDR3 reads TGCAGCGTTCTCGGGACCTACAATGAGCAGTTCTTC. Protein sequence: CSVLGTYNEQFF.